This TCR beta chain was recorded in a study of T cells in Graves' hyperthyroidism and ophthalmopathy. TCR beta CDR3 regions were amplified from RNA. HTBI primers were employed in a first-round RT-PCR of the TCR CDR3. TCRdb itself ran the multiplex PCR reads through MiXCR, one entry per CDR3 protein. The sample contains 500,000 to 600,000 distinct CDR3 sequences, over 15% of which appear only once. Germline CDR1 and CDR2: SGHTA and FQGNSA. CDR3 size: 14 residues. The germline V and J ends were trimmed by 0 bases and 1 base, with 6 bases remaining between them. Study findings and constraints: Model-based prediction identified ophthalmopathy a median approximately 6.2 months prior to its onset. In the analysis, a 13 V-J model separated ophthalmopathy from stable hyperthyroidism.

Graves' hyperthyroidism was deemed stable given no ophthalmopathy progression within 18 months. Patients with uncontrolled infections, other autoimmune diseases, pregnancy or lactation were excluded. This clonotype was seen ten or more times. Its antigen is still unknown. V and J are TRBV7-2 and TRBJ1-2; D gene uncertain. This sequence originates from a woman between 18 and 29 years old with Graves' hyperthyroidism. Specimen: blood. The DNA for the CDR3 is TGTGCCAGCAGCTTAGCAGCAGATAACTATGGCTACACCTTC. Protein: CASSLAADNYGYTF.